Below, one T cell receptor beta chain is given with its context. What it binds is unknown. This entry is derived from a study of cytomegalovirus exposure and HLA in healthy donors. Study-level background: Of all 360 or so donors who were genotyped, roughly 81% belonged to the Caucasian-associated ancestry cluster. Study-level results: The number of N-insertions in an Asian-associated ancestry cluster was reportedly below the roughly 620-donor mean in a later analysis.

V gave up 5 bases and J gave up 0 bases, with 11 bases separating them. Germline V CDR1 and CDR2: SEHNR, FQNEAQ (reference sequence). The CDR3 length is 14 residues. It was with 60 Vbeta and 13 Jbeta primers that the PCR ran. In the source study's methods: Counted up in a later analysis, unique TCR beta chains came to about 80 million, with around 9.9 million shared. This table comes from immunoSEQ multiplex PCR, and its TCRdb copy is limited to in-frame clones, with some not included. V and J calls plus clone size are reproduced from that table; the DNA served to infer D and trimming. This sample has 150,000 to 200,000 clones, with over 60% found just once.

Material for sequencing was PBMCs. This TCR was recovered from a woman in her 40s in good health and CMV-seronegative. The V and J genes are TRBV7-9 and TRBJ2-7, with D unresolved. The chain's CDR3 is CASSPVPISYEQYF. CDR3 DNA: TGTGCCAGCAGCCCGGTGCCCATCTCCTACGAGCAGTACTTC.